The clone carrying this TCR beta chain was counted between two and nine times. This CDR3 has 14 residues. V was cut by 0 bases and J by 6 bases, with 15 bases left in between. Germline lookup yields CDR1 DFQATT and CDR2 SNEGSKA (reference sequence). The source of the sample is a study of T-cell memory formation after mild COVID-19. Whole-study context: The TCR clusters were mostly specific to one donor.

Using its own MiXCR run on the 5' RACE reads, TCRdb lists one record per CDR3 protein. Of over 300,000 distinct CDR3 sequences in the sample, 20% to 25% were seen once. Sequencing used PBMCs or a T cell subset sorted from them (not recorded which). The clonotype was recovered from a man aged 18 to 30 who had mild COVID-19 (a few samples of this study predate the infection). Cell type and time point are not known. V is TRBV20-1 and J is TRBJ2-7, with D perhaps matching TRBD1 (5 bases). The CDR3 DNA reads TGCAGTGCTAGAGATTCGTCAGGGTGGAGCGAGCAGTACTTC. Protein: CSARDSSGWSEQYF.